This TCR beta chain came from a study of chemoradiotherapy in HPV16-positive cancers. Study-wide context: Functional T-cell assays on two HPV16-positive patients' cells defined candidate HPV-specific clones and common TCR motifs.

Repertoires were sampled repeatedly during chemoradiotherapy. Trimming stripped 3 bases from V and 4 bases from J, with 11 bases between. Germline CDR1 is SGDLS and CDR2 is YYNGEE. The CDR3 runs 14 residues. Clones were sequenced by immunoSEQ multiplex PCR, and TCRdb holds only the in-frame ones, with some missing. The sample carries 3,300 or so clones, roughly 77% recorded once. The chain employs TRBV9 and TRBJ1-3; D gene unclear. This sequence originates from a human donor with HPV-associated anogenital cancer. This material was acquired from a patient who underwent chemoradiotherapy. The CDR3 reads CASSALGSGNTIYF. The CDR3 DNA reads as TGTGCCAGCAGCGCCTTAGGGTCCGGAAACACCATATATTTT.